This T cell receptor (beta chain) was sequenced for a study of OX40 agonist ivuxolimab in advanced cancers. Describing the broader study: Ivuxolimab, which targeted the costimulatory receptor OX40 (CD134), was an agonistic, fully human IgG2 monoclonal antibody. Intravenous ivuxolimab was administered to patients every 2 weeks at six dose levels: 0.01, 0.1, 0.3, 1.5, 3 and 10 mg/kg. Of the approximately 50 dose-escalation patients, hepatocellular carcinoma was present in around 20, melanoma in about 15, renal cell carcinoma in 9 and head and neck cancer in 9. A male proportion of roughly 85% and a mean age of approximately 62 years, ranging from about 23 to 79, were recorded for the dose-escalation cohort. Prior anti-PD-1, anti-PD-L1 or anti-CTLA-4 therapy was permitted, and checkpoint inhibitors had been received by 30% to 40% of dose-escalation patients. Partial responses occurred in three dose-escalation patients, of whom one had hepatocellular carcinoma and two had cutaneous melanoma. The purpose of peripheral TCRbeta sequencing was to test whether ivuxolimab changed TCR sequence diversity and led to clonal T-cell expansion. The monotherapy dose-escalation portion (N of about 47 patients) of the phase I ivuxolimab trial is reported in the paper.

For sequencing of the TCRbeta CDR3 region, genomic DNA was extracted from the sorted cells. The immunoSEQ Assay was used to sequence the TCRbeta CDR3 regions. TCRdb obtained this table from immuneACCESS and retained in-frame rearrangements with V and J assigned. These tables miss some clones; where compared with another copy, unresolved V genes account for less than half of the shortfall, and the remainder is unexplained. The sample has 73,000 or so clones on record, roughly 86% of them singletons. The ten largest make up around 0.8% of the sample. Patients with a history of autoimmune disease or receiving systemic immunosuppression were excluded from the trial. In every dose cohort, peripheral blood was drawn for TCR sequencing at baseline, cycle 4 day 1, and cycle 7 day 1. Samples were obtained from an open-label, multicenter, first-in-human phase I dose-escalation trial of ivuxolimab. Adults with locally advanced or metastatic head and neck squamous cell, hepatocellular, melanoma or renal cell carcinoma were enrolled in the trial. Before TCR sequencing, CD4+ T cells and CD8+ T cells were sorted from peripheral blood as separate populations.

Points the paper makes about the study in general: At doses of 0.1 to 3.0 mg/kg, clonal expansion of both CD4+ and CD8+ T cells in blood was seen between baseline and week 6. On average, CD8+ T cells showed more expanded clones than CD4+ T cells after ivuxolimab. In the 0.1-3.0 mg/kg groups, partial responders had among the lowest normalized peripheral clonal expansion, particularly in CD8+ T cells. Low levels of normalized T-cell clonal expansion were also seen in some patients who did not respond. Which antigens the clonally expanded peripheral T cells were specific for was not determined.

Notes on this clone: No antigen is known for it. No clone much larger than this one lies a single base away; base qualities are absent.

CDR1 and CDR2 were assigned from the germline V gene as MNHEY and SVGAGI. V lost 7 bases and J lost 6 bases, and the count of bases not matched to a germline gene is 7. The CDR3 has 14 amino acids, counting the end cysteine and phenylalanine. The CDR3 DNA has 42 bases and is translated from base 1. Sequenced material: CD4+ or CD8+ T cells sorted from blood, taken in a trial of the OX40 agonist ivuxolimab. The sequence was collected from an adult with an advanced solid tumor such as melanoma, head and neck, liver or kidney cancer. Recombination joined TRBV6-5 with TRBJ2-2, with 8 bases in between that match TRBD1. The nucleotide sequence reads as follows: TGTGCCAGCAAAGGACAGGGTATCGCCGGGGAGCTGTTTTTT. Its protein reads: CASKGQGIAGELFF.